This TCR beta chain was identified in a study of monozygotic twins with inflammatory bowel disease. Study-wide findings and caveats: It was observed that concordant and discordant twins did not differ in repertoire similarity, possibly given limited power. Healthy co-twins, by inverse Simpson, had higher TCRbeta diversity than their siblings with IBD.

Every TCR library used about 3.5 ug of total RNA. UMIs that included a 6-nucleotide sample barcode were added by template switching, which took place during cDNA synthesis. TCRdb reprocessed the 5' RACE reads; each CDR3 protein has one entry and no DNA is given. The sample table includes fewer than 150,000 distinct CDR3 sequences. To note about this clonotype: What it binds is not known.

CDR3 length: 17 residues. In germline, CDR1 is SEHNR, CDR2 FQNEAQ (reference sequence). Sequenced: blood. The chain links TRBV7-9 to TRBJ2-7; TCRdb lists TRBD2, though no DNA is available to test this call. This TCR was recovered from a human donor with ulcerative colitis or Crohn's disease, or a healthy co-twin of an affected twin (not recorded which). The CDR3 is CASSFISGVGFPYEQYF.